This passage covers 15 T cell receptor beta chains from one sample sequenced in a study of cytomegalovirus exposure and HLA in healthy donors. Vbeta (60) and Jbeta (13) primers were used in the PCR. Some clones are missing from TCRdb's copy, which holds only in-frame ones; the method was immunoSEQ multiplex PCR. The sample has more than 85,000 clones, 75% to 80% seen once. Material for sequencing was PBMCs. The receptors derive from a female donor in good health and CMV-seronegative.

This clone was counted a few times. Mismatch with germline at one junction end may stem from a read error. This chain's CDR3 is CSSNSNAARGTELYEQYF. In DNA, the CDR3 is TGTTCCAGCAACTCAAATGCCGCCAGAGGGACAGAACTCTACGAGCAGTACTTC. The rearrangement links TRBV7-9 to TRBJ2-7; 7 bases are a match to TRBD1. This CDR3 has 18 residues. CDR1 and CDR2 from the germline V gene are SEHNR and FQNEAQ (reference sequence).

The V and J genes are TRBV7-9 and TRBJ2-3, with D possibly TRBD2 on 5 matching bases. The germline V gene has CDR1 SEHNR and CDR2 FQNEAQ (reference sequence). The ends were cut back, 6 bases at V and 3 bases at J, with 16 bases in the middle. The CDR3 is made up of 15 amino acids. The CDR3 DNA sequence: TGTGCCAGCAGTAGTAGTGGGAGTCAAACAGATACGCAGTATTTT. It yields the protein CASSSSGSQTDTQYF.

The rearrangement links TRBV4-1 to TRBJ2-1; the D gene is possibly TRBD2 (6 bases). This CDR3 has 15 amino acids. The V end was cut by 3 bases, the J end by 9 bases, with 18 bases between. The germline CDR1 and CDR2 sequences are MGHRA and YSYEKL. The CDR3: CASSQGSGSPGEQFF. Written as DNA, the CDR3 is TGCGCCAGCAGCCAGGGATCCGGGAGTCCTGGTGAGCAGTTCTTC.

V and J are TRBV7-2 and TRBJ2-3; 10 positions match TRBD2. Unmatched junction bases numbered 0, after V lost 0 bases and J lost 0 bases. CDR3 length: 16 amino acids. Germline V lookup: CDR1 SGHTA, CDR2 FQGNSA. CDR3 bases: TGTGCCAGCAGCTTAGCAGCGGGAGGGAGCACAGATACGCAGTATTTT. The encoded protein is CASSLAAGGSTDTQYF.

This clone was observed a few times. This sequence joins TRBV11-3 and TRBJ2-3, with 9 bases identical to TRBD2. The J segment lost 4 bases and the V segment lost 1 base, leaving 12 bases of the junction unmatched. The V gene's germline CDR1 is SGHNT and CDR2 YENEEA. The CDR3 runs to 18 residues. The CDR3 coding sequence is TGTGCCAGCAGCTTAGGGGTCTGGGCTAGCGGGGAAGCAGATACGCAGTATTTT. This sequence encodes CASSLGVWASGEADTQYF.

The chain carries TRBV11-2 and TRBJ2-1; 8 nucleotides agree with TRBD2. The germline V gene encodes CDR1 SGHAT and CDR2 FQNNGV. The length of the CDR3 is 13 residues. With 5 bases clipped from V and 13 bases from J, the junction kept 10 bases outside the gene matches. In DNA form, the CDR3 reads TGTGCCAGCAGCCCTCGGGAGGGCCCGACTCAGTTCTTC. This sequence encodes CASSPREGPTQFF.

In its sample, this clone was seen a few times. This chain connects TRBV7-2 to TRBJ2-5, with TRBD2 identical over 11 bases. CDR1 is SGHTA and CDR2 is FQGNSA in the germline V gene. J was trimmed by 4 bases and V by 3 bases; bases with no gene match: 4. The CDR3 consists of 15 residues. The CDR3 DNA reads TGTGCCAGCAGCTTTAGCGGGAGGGCCGGAGAGACCCAGTACTTC. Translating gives CASSFSGRAGETQYF.

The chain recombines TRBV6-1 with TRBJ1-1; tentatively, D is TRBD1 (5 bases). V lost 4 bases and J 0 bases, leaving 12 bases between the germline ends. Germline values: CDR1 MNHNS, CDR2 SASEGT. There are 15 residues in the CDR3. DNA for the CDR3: TGTGCCAGCAGTGCGACCAGGGAGGTGAACACTGAAGCTTTCTTT. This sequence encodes CASSATREVNTEAFF.

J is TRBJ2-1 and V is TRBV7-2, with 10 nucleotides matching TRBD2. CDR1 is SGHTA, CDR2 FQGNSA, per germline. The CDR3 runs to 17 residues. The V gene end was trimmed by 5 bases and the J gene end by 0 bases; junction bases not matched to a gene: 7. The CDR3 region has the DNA TGTGCCAGCAGCCCTCGTAGCGGGGGGAGCTCCTACAATGAGCAGTTCTTC. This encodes CASSPRSGGSSYNEQFF.

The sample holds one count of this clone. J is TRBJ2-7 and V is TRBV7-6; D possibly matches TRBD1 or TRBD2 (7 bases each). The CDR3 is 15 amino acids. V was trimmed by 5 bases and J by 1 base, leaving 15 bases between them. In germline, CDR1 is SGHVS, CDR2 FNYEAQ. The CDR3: CASSLGRGLSYEQYF. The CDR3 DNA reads TGTGCCAGCAGCCTAGGGAGGGGGCTGTCCTACGAGCAGTACTTC. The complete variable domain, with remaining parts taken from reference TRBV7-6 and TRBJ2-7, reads GAGVSQSPRYKVTKRGQDVALRCDPISGHVSLYWYRQALGQGPEFLTYFNYEAQQDKSGLPNDRFSAERPEGSISTLTIQRTEQRDSAMYRCASSLGRGLSYEQYFGPGTRLTVT.

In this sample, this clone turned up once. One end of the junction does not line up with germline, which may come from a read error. The CDR3 bases are TGTTCCAGCAGCCCTCAACTCCCACAGGGGGGAAGTGGAAACACCATATATTTT. This gives the protein CSSSPQLPQGGSGNTIYF. The chain employs TRBV7-9 and TRBJ1-3; TRBD1 matches 8 bases. The germline gives CDR1 SEHNR, CDR2 FQNEAQ (reference sequence). The CDR3 consists of 18 residues. Full variable domain (outside the CDR3, taken from reference TRBV7-9 and TRBJ1-3): DTGVSQNPRHKITKRGQNVTFRCDPISEHNRLYWYRQTLGQGPEFLTYFQNEAQLEKSRLLSDRFSAERPKGSFSTLEIQRTEQGDSAMYLCSSSPQLPQGGSGNTIYFGEGSWLTVV.

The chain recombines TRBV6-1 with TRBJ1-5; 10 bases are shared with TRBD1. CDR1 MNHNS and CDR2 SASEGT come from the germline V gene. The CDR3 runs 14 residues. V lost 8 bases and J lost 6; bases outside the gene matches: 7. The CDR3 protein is CASLRDRGGQPQHF. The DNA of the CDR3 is TGTGCCAGCCTCCGGGACAGGGGTGGTCAGCCCCAGCATTTT.

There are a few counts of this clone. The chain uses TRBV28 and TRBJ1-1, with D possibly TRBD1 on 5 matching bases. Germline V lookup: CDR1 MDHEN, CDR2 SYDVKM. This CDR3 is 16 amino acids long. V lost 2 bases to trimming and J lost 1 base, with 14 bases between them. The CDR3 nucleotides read TGTGCCAGCAGTTTAGGAGGGAACAGGCGGAACACTGAAGCTTTCTTT. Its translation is CASSLGGNRRNTEAFF.

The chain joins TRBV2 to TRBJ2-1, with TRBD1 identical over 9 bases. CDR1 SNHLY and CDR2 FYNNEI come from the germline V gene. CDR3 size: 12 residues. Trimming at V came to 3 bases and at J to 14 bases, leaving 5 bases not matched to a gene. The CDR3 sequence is CASSDPRDREFF. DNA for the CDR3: TGTGCCAGCAGTGACCCCCGGGACAGGGAGTTCTTC.

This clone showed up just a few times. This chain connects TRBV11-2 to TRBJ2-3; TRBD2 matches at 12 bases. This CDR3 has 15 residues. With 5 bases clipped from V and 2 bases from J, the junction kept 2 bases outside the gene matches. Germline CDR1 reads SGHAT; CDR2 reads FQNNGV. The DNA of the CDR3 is TGTGCCAGCAGCGGGACTAGCGGGTTCACAGATACGCAGTATTTT. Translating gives CASSGTSGFTDTQYF.